A single T cell receptor beta chain is shown here with its context. As yet, its antigen is unknown. V lost 4 bases, J lost 4 bases, and 10 bases stayed unmatched. CDR3 length equals 17 residues. Per germline, CDR1 SGHRS and CDR2 YFSETQ. In the original processing: ImmunoSEQ output held junction-only sequences without quality scores, so filtering differed. Assay: immunoSEQ multiplex PCR; the TCRdb copy retains only in-frame clones and omits some. That table furnishes V, J and clone size, whereas the DNA furnished D and trimming. The sample holds millions of clones, 85% to 95% seen once. These data originate in a study of shared clonotypes between healthy human individuals. About the study: Two women and a few men aged 18 to 49 made up the donors. Per-donor plates numbered three CD4 naive, three CD4 memory, two CD8 naive and one CD8 memory. Study-level findings and limits: Around 5.4% of naive CD4 clonotypes were common to a handful of donors.

The origin of this receptor is a man younger than 30 in good health. Sequences were obtained from naive CD4+ T cells sorted from blood. Regarding subset: CD45RA+ positively selected. The rearrangement links TRBV5-1 to TRBJ2-7; TRBD2 agrees at 14 bases. CDR3 amino acids: CASSPRLAGGPLYEQYF. The CDR3 DNA follows: TGCGCCAGCAGCCCAAGACTAGCGGGGGGGCCTTTGTACGAGCAGTACTTC.